The sequence of this T cell receptor (beta chain) was determined in a study of cytomegalovirus exposure and HLA in healthy donors. Study-level findings and limits: Reported performance of the classifier showed diagnosis of cytomegalovirus status with high specificity and sensitivity. Available immune exposure information was restricted to CMV serostatus only. In vitro experiments confirmed that a few CMV-associated chains were specific for CMV antigens.

The PCR employed 60 Vbeta primers together with 13 Jbeta primers. Under the authors' procedure: There were about 80 million unique TCR beta chains by a later count, and approximately 10 million of them were shared. Using immunoSEQ multiplex PCR, the repertoire was profiled, and TCRdb retains in-frame clones only, with some absent. Clonal size and the V and J genes are those of that table, whereas D and trimming came from the DNA. Altogether 160,000 or so clones are present, less than 90% being singletons, with the ten largest covering roughly 1%. A word on this clone: As yet, its antigen is unknown.

The V end was cut by 6 bases, the J end by 6 bases, with 18 bases between. This CDR3 is built from 14 residues. Per the germline V gene, CDR1 is MNHEY and CDR2 is SMNVEV (reference sequence). This chain uses TRBV27 with TRBJ2-7, with no clear D. The origin of this receptor is a man aged 25 to 40 in good health and CMV-seronegative. What was sequenced was PBMCs. DNA of the CDR3: TGTGCCAGCAGCTTGAGGCGGAAAGGCGGCGAGCAGTACTTC. Encoded protein: CASSLRRKGGEQYF.